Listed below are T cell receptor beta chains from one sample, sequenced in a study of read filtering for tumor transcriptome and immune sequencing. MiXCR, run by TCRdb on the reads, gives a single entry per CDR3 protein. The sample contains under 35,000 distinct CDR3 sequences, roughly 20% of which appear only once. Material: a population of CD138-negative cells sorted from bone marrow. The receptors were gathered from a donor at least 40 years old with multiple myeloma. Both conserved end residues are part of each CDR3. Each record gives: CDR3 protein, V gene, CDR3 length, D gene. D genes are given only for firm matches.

CDR3 protein: CASSPGQSYSNQPQHF
V gene: TRBV6-5
CDR3 length: 16
D gene: TRBD1

CDR3 protein: CASLRGAGGTEAFF
V gene: TRBV7-9
CDR3 length: 14
D gene: .

CDR3 protein: CASSFSGGPFTDTQYF
V gene: TRBV7-2
CDR3 length: 16
D gene: TRBD2

CDR3 protein: CATSKGRDRAYEQYF
V gene: TRBV24-1
CDR3 length: 15
D gene: TRBD1

CDR3 protein: CASRTGSNEQFF
V gene: TRBV6-2/TRBV6-3
CDR3 length: 12
D gene: TRBD1

CDR3 protein: CASIPGNYYEQYF
V gene: TRBV28
CDR3 length: 13
D gene: .

CDR3 protein: CASSLGRYTEAFF
V gene: TRBV28
CDR3 length: 13
D gene: .

CDR3 protein: CASSQLPAGPRTYEQYF
V gene: TRBV3-1
CDR3 length: 17
D gene: .

CDR3 protein: CATGGQVLSYEQYF
V gene: TRBV6-2/TRBV6-3
CDR3 length: 14
D gene: TRBD1

CDR3 protein: CASSERVNGVNEQFF
V gene: TRBV19
CDR3 length: 15
D gene: .

CDR3 protein: CASSIVRGNTEAFF
V gene: TRBV19
CDR3 length: 14
D gene: .

CDR3 protein: CASSQSQLYNEQFF
V gene: TRBV3-1
CDR3 length: 14
D gene: .

CDR3 protein: CASSLGLPPDTQYF
V gene: TRBV5-1
CDR3 length: 14
D gene: .

CDR3 protein: CASSPRLAGGGEQYF
V gene: TRBV7-2
CDR3 length: 15
D gene: TRBD2

CDR3 protein: CSARVLQSNTGELFF
V gene: TRBV20-1
CDR3 length: 15
D gene: .